Below, 5 T cell receptor beta chains from the same sample are listed, as sequenced in a study of blood T cell repertoires in COVID-19. Generated by immunoSEQ multiplex PCR, the TCRdb table keeps only in-frame clones and is missing some. The top ten clones hold around 12% of a sample with some 250,000 clones, about nine tenths of them seen once. Sequenced sample: peripheral blood. The receptors were sampled from a young woman with COVID-19, enrolled during active disease.

Details on this clone: Given a much more abundant clone one base away, this may be a read error. CDR3 nucleotides: TGTGCCAGCTCACAGGGGACTAATGAAAAACTGTTTTTT. Its protein product is CASSQGTNEKLFF. The chain couples TRBV18 to TRBJ1-4, with D possibly TRBD1 on 5 matching bases. Trimming removed 4 bases at V and 2 bases at J, with 5 bases between. Germline-derived CDR1 and CDR2 are KGHSH and LQKENI. The CDR3 has 13 residues.

The chain links TRBV10-2 to TRBJ2-5; 8 bases match TRBD1. The CDR3 length is 14 residues. V shed 6 bases and J 4 bases; nucleotides not matched to a gene: 7. CDR1 and CDR2 (germline): WSHSY, SAAADI. The CDR3 sequence: CASSGLGQGETQYF. CDR3 nucleotides: TGCGCCAGCAGCGGATTAGGACAGGGAGAGACCCAGTACTTC.

This sequence joins TRBV3-1 (or the pseudogene TRBV3-2) and TRBJ2-2; possibly TRBD1 for D (6 bases). The CDR3 has 15 amino acids. CDR1 is LGHDT, CDR2 YNNKEL, per germline (reference sequence). With 0 bases removed from V and 6 bases from J, the gap between germline ends came to 11 bases. The CDR3 spells CASSQDWGRAGELFF. The CDR3 DNA follows: TGTGCCAGCAGCCAAGATTGGGGGCGCGCCGGGGAGCTGTTTTTT.

The V call is TRBV4-1, the J call TRBJ2-5; D is ambiguous. Trimming removed 1 base from V and 4 bases from J, with 7 bases in between. Germline-derived CDR1 and CDR2 are MGHRA and YSYEKL. This CDR3 spans 13 amino acids. The CDR3 coding sequence is TGCGCCAGCAGCCAAGTAGTTTTAGAGACCCAGTACTTC. Its protein product is CASSQVVLETQYF.

As DNA, the CDR3 is TGTGCCAGCAGCCTTAGACAGGGTGGAACTGAAGCTTTCTTT. It encodes CASSLRQGGTEAFF. The gene calls are TRBV3-1 (or the pseudogene TRBV3-2) and TRBJ1-1; 7 nucleotides agree with TRBD1. The CDR3 sequence is 14 residues long. CDR1 is LGHDT, CDR2 YNNKEL, per germline (reference sequence). The trim removed 4 bases at V and 5 bases at J, leaving 7 bases unmatched.